This T cell receptor beta chain originates from a study of graft-versus-host responses after intestinal transplantation. As concerns this clone: No antigen is known for it.

Data came from immunoSEQ multiplex PCR; TCRdb stores just in-frame clones and leaves some out. The sample records about 88,000 clones, roughly 93% being singletons. The CDR3 runs to 13 residues. Per the germline V gene, CDR1 is GTSNPN and CDR2 is SVGIG (reference sequence). The trim removed 2 bases at V and 7 bases at J, leaving 5 bases unmatched. The V call is TRBV30, the J call TRBJ2-7, with 10 bases fitting TRBD1. The clonotype originates from a human donor who was the organ donor for an intestinal transplant. Sequenced here: unstimulated CD4+ T cells sorted from spleen or lymph node cells, sampled before transplant. CDR3 sequence: CAWSRQGAREQYF. CDR3 DNA sequence: TGTGCCTGGAGTCGACAGGGGGCCCGGGAGCAGTACTTC.